This T cell receptor beta chain was observed in a study of cytomegalovirus exposure and HLA in healthy donors. Primers: 60 Vbeta forward and 13 Jbeta reverse. Profiled with immunoSEQ multiplex PCR; TCRdb holds only in-frame clones, not every one. Of 150,000 to 200,000 clones listed, nearly 80% are singletons. The germline gives CDR1 SGHNT, CDR2 YENEEA. Between the trimmed V and J ends, which lost 2 bases and 7 bases, there was a span of 17 bases. There are 15 residues in the CDR3. The sample comprised PBMCs. The receptor was derived from a woman between 40 and 50 years old in good health and CMV-seronegative. The gene calls are TRBV11-3 and TRBJ2-5; D might be TRBD1 (6 bases). CDR3 residues: CASSLQGQGVGTQYF. The CDR3 DNA reads TGTGCCAGCAGCTTACAGGGGCAAGGGGTAGGGACCCAGTACTTC.